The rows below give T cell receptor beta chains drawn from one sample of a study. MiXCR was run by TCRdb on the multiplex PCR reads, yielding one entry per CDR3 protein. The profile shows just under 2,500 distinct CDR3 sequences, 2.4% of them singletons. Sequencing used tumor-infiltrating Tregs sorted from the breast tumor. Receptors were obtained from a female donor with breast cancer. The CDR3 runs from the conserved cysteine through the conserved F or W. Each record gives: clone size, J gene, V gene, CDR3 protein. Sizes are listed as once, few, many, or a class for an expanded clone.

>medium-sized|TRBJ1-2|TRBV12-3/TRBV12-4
CASSLHQGQAYGYTF
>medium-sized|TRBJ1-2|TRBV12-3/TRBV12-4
CASSSGQGRPGYTF
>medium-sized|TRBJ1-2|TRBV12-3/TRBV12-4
CASSSGTVYTF
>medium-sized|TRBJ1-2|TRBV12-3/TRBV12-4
CASRTPDRYGYTF
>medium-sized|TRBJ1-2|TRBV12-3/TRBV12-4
CASSLQGPIIYGYTF
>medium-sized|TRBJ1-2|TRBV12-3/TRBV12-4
CASSLRQSYGYTF
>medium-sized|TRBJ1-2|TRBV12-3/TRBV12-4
CASSFRGSVYGYTF
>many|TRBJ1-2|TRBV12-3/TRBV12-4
CASGLTGFTGYTF
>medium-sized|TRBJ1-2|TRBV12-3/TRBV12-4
CASSFSGIVGYTF
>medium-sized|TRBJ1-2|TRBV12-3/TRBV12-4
CASSRRDTARGGYTF
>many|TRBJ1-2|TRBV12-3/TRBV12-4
CASSLSHLGGYTF
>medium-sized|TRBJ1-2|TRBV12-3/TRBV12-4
CASSKTTGIDGYTF